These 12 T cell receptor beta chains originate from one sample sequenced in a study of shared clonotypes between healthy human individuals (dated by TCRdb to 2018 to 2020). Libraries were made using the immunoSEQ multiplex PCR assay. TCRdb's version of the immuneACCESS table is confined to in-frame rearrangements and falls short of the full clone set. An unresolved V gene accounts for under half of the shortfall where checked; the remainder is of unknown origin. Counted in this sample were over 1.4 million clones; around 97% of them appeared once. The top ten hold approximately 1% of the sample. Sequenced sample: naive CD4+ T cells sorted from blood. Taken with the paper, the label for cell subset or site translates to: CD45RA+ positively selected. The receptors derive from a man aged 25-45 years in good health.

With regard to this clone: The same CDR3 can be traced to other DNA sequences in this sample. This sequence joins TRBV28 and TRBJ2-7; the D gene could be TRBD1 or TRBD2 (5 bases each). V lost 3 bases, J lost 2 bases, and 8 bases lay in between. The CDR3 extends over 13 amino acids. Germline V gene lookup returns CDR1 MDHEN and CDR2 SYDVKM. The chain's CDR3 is CASSLGVPYEQYF. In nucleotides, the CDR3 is TGTGCCAGCAGTTTGGGGGTCCCCTACGAGCAGTACTTC.

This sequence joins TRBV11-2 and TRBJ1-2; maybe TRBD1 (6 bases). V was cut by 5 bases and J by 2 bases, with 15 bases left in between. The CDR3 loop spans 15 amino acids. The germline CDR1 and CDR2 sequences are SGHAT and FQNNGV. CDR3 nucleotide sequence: TGTGCCAGCAGCCACTACCGGACAGACAACTATGGCTACACCTTC. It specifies CASSHYRTDNYGYTF.

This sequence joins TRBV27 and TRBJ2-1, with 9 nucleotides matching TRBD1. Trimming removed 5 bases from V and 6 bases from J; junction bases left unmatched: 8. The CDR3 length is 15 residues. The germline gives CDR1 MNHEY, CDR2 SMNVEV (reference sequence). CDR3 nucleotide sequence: TGTGCCAGCAGTCGTCCGGGACAGGGATTCAATGAGCAGTTCTTC. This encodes CASSRPGQGFNEQFF.

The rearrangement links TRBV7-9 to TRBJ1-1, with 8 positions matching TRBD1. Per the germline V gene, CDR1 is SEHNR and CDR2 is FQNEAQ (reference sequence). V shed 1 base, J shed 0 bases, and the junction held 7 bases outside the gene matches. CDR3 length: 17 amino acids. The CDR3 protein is CASSLVKTGALNTEAFF. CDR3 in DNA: TGTGCCAGCAGCTTAGTGAAGACAGGGGCTTTGAACACTGAAGCTTTCTTT.

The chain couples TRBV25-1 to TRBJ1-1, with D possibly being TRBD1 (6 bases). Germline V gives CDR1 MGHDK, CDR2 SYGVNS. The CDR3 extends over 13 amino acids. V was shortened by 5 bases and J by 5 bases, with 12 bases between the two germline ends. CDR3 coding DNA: TGTGCCAGCAGTAGGGGGTATCAAACTGAAGCTTTCTTT. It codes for CASSRGYQTEAFF.

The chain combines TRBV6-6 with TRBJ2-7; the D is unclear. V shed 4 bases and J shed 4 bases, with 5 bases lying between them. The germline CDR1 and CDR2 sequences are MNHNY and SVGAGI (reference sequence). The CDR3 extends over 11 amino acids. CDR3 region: CASSFKYEQYF. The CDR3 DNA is TGTGCCAGCAGTTTTAAGTACGAGCAGTACTTC.

As DNA, the CDR3 is TGTGCCAGCAGTTTCTACACTGAAGCTTTCTTT. Amino acid sequence: CASSFYTEAFF. This sequence joins TRBV28 and TRBJ1-1; D is unclear. The V gene's germline CDR1 is MDHEN and CDR2 SYDVKM. This CDR3 comprises 11 residues. Deletions cut 3 bases from V and 3 bases from J, with 2 bases between.

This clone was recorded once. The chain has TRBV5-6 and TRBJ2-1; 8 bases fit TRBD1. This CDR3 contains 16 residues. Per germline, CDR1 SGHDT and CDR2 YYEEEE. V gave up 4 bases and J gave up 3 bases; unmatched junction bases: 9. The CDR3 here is CASSLRQGTNYNEQFF. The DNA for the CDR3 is TGTGCCAGCAGCCTCAGACAGGGGACAAACTACAATGAGCAGTTCTTC.

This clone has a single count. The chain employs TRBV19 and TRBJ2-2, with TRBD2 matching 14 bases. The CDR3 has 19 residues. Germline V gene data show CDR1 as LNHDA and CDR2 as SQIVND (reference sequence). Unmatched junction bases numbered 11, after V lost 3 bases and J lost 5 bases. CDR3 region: CASSMRLAGGLWFTGELFF. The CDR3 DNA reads TGTGCCAGTAGTATGAGACTAGCGGGAGGGCTGTGGTTTACCGGGGAGCTGTTTTTT.

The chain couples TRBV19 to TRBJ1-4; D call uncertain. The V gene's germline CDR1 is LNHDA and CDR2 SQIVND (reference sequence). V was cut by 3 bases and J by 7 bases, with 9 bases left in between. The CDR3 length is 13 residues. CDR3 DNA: TGTGCCAGTAGTATGTTGGGCTTTGAAAAACTGTTTTTT. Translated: CASSMLGFEKLFF.

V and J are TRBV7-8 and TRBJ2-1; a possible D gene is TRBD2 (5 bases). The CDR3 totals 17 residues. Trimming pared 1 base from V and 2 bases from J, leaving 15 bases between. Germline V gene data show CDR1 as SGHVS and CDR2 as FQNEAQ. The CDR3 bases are TGTGCCAGCAGCTTAGAGCTGGACTTTTATACCTACAATGAGCAGTTCTTC. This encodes CASSLELDFYTYNEQFF.

The CDR3 DNA sequence: TGTGCCAGCAGCCCCCTAAGCAAGGGGGGGGTGAACTATGGCTACACCTTC. Its protein is CASSPLSKGGVNYGYTF. The chain combines TRBV14 with TRBJ1-2, with a tentative D call TRBD1 (6 bases). The V and J ends lost 4 bases and 2 bases respectively, with 20 bases between them. Germline assignment: CDR1 SGHDN and CDR2 FVKESK. The length of the CDR3 is 17 residues. Filled out from reference TRBV14 and TRBJ1-2, the complete variable domain reads EAGVTQFPSHSVIEKGQTVTLRCDPISGHDNLYWYRRVMGKEIKFLLHFVKESKQDESGMPNNRFLAERTGGTYSTLKVQPAELEDSGVYFCASSPLSKGGVNYGYTFGSGTRLTVV.